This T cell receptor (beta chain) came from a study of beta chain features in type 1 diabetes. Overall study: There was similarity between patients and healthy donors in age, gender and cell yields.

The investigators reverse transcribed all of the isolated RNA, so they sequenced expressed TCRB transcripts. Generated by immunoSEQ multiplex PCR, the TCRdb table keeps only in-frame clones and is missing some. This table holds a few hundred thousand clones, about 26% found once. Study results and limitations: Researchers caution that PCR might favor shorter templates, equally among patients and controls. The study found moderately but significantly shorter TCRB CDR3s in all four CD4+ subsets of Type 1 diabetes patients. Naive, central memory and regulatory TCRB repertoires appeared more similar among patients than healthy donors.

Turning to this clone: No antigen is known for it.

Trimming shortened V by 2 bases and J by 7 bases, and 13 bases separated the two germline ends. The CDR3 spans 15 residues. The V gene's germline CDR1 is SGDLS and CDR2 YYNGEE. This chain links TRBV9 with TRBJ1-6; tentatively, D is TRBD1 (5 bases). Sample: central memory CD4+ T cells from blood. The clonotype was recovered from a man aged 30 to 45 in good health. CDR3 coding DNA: TGTGCCAGCAGCGTCGGTTGGGGACGGAATTCACCCCTCCACTTT. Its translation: CASSVGWGRNSPLHF.